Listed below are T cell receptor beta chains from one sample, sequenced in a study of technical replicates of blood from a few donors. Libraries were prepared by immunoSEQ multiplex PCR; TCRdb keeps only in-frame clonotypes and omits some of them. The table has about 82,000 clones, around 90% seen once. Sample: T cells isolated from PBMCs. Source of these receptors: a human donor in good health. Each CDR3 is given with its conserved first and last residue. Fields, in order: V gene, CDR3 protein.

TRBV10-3	CAIATAGGPETQYF
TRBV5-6	CASSLGTGGVRGALEAFF
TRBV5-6	CASSFSGGNNQPQHF
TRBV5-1	CASSLARGQGFQETQYF
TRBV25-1	CASSWGHRGPQGYTF
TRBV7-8	CASSLDRGQGPREQYF
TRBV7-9	CASSLASADTQYF
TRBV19	CASSIQGTGTDTQYF
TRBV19	CASSRLAGAPTEQYF
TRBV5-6	CASSLTSGDYEQYF
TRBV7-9	CASTYSSYEQYF
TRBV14	CASSPLRQGLYEQYF
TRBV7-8	CASSPSSGVAYEQYF
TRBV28	CASSLLVGTGDYEQYF
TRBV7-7	CASSLEWTTNTGELFF
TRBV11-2	CASSLEAPRGYQETQYF
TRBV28	CASSPQLQGYQPQHF